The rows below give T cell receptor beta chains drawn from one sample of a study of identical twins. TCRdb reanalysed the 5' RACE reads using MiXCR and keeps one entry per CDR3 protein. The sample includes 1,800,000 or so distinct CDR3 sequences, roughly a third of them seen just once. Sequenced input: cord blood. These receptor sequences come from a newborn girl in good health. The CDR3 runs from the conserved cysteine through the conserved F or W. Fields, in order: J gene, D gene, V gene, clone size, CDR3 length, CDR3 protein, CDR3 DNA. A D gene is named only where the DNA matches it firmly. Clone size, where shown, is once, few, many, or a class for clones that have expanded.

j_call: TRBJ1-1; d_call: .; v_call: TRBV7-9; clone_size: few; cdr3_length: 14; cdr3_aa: CASSLIDTNTEAFF; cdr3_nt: TGTGCCAGCAGCTTAATTGACACTAACACTGAAGCTTTCTTT
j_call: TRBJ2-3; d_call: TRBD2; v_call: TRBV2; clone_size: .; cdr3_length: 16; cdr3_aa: CASSVATSGGPDTQYF; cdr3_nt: TGTGCCAGCAGTGTAGCTACTAGCGGGGGGCCAGATACGCAGTATTTT
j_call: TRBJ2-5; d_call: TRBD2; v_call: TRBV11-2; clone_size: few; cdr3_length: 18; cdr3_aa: CASSLRASASGHQETQYF; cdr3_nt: TGTGCCAGCAGCTTAAGGGCCTCGGCTAGCGGACACCAAGAGACCCAGTACTTC
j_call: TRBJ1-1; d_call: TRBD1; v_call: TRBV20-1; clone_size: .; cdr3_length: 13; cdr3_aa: CSAFGQGRKEAFF; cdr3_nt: TGCAGTGCTTTCGGACAGGGAAGGAAGGAAGCTTTCTTT
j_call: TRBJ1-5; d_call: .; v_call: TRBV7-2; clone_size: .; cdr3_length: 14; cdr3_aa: CASTLLEGPWPQHF; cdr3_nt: TGTGCCAGCACCCTCCTCGAAGGGCCATGGCCCCAGCATTTT
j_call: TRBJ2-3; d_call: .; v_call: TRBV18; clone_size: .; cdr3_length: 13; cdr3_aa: CASSRTEGATQYF; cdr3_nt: TGTGCCAGCTCACGAACGGAGGGAGCTACGCAGTATTTT
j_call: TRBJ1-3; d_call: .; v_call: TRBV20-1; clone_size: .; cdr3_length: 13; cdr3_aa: CSAPGPGGNTIYF; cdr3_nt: TGCAGTGCTCCCGGACCAGGGGGAAACACCATATATTTT
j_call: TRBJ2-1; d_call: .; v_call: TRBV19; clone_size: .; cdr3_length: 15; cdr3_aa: CASRISGRLFDEQFF; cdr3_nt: TGTGCCAGTAGGATTTCGGGGAGGCTTTTCGATGAGCAGTTCTTC
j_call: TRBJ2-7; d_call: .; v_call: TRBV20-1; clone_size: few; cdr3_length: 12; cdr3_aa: CSATLAYYEQYF; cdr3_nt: TGCAGTGCTACACTAGCATACTACGAGCAGTACTTC
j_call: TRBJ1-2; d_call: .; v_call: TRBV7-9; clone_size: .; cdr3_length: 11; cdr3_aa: CASSLSTGYTF; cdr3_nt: TGTGCCAGCAGCTTATCAACGGGCTACACCTTC
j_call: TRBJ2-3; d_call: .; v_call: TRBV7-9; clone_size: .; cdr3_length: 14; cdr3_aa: CASSIRLPTDTQYF; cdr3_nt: TGTGCCAGCAGCATCAGACTACCCACGGATACGCAGTATTTT
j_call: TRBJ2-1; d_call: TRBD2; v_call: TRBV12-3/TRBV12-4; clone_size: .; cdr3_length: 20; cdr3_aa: CASSSTGGLAAEDSYNEQFF; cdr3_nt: TGTGCCAGCAGTTCCACAGGAGGACTAGCGGCGGAAGATTCCTACAATGAGCAGTTCTTC
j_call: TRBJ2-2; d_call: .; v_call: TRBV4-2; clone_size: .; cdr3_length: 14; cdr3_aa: CASSQDKAIGELFF; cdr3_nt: TGTGCCAGCAGCCAAGATAAGGCGATCGGGGAGCTGTTTTTT
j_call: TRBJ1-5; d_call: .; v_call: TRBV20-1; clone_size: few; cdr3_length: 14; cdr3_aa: CSARVRGTNQPQHF; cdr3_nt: TGCAGTGCTAGAGTTCGGGGAACCAATCAGCCCCAGCATTTT
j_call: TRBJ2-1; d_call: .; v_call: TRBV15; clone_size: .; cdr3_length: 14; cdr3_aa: CATGSAANYNEQFF; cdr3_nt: TGTGCCACCGGGTCAGCGGCCAACTACAATGAGCAGTTCTTC
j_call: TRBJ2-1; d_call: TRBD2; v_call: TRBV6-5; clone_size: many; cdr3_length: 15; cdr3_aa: CASSYLTSGYNEQFF; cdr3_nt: TGTGCCAGCAGTTACTTGACTAGCGGCTACAATGAGCAGTTCTTC
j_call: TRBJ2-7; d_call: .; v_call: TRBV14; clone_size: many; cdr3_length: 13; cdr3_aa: CASSQVSTLDQYF; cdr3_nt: TGTGCCAGCAGCCAAGTGTCCACCCTTGATCAGTACTTC
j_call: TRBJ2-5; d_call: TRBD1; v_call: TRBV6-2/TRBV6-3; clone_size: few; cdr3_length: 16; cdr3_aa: CASSYIGTGAGETQYF; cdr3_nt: TGTGCCAGCAGTTACATCGGGACAGGGGCTGGGGAGACCCAGTACTTC
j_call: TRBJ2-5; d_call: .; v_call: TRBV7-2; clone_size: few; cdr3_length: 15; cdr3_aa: CASSLVAGGAETQYF; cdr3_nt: TGTGCCAGCAGCTTAGTCGCTGGGGGGGCGGAGACCCAGTACTTC
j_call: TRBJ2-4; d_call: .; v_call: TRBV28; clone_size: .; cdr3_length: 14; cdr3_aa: CASSLRITKNIQYF; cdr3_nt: TGTGCCAGCAGTCTGAGAATAACCAAAAACATTCAGTACTTC
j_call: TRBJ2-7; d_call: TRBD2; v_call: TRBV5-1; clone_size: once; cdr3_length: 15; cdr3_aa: CASSLEPSGINEQYF; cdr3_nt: TGCGCCAGCAGCTTGGAGCCTAGCGGGATAAACGAGCAGTACTTC
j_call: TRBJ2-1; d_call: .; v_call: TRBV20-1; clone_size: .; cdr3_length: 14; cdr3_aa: CSARDRRGHNEQFF; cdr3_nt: TGCAGTGCTAGAGATCGGCGGGGACACAATGAGCAGTTCTTC
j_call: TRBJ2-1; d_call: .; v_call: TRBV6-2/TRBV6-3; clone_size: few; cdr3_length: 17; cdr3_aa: CASSYSSLFSSYNEQFF; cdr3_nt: TGTGCCAGCAGTTACTCGAGTCTTTTTAGCTCCTACAATGAGCAGTTCTTC
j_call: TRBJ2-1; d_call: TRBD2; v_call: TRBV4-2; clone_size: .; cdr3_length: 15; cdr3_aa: CASSQVGTSPHEQFF; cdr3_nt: TGTGCCAGCAGCCAAGTTGGGACTAGCCCTCATGAGCAGTTCTTC
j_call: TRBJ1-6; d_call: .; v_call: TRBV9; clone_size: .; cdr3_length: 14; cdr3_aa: CASSPGGMGSPLHF; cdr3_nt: TGTGCCAGCAGCCCCGGGGGGATGGGTTCACCCCTCCACTTT
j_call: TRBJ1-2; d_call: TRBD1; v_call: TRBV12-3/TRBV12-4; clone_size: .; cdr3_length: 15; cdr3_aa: CASSPKRDRDYGYTF; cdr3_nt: TGTGCCAGCAGTCCCAAACGGGACAGGGACTATGGCTACACCTTC
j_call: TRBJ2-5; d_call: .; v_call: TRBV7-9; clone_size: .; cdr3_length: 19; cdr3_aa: CASSLRGVTILGYQETQYF; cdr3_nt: TGTGCCAGCAGCTTAAGGGGCGTCACTATCCTCGGGTACCAAGAGACCCAGTACTTC
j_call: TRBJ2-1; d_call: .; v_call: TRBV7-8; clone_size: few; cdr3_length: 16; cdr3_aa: CASSLAWRSAFNEQFF; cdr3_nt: TGTGCCAGCAGCTTAGCGTGGAGGAGCGCTTTCAATGAGCAGTTCTTC
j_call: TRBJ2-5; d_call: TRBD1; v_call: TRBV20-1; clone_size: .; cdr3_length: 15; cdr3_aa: CSARVLQGFEETQYF; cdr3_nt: TGCAGTGCTAGAGTACTACAGGGGTTCGAAGAGACCCAGTACTTC
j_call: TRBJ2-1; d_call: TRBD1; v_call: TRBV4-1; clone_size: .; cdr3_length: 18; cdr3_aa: CASSQDRARQGISDEQFF; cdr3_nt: TGCGCCAGCAGCCAAGATCGTGCGAGACAGGGGATATCGGATGAGCAGTTCTTC
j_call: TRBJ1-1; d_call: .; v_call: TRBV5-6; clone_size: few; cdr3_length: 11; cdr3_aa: CASSRALEAFF; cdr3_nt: TGTGCCAGCAGCCGGGCCCTTGAAGCTTTCTTT
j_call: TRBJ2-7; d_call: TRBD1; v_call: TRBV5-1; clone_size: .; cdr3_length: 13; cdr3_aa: CASRQGQGDEQYF; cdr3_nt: TGCGCCAGCAGACAGGGACAGGGTGATGAGCAGTACTTC
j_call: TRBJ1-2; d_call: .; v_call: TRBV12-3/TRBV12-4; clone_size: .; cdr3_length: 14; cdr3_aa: CASGGRGGNYGYTF; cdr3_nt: TGTGCCAGCGGAGGAAGAGGGGGAAACTATGGCTACACCTTC
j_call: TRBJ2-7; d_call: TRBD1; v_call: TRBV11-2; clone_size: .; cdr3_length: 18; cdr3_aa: CASSLARTGGERSYEQYF; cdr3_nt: TGTGCCAGCAGCTTAGCTCGGACAGGGGGGGAACGTTCCTACGAGCAGTACTTC
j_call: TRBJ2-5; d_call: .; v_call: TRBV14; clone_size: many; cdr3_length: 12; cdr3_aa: CASSQVPETQYF; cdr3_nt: TGTGCCAGCAGCCAAGTTCCCGAGACCCAGTACTTC
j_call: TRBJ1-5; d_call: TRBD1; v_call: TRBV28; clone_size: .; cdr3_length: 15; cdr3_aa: CASSSDRGRDQPQHF; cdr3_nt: TGTGCCAGCAGTTCAGACAGGGGGCGGGATCAGCCCCAGCATTTT
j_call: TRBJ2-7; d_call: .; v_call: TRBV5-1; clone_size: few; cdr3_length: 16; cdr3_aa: CASSLGRSEEGYEQYF; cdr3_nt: TGCGCCAGCAGCTTGGGCCGGTCTGAAGAGGGCTACGAGCAGTACTTC
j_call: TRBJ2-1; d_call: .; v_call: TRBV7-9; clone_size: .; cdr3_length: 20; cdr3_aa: CASSLVTEEHRLSSYNEQFF; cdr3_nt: TGTGCCAGCAGCTTAGTTACGGAGGAACACCGATTAAGCTCCTACAATGAGCAGTTCTTC
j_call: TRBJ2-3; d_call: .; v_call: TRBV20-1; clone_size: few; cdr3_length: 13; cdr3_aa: CSGAAPSTDTQYF; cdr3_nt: TGCAGTGGAGCGGCCCCTAGCACAGATACGCAGTATTTT
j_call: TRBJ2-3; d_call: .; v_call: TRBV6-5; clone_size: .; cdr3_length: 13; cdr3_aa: CASSYSGPATQYF; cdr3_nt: TGTGCCAGCAGTTATAGCGGTCCTGCTACGCAGTATTTT
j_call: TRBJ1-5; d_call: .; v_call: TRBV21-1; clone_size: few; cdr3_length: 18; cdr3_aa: CASPRALLGRMSNQPQHF; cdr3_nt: TGTGCCAGCCCAAGGGCCCTTTTAGGGCGGATGAGCAATCAGCCCCAGCATTTT